Presented here are 14 T cell receptor beta chains from one specimen sequenced in a study of blood T cells in healthy people across ages. A sample-barcoded 5' primer and a J-beta primer mix were used in a second PCR of about 7 to 11 cycles. TCRdb passed the 5' RACE reads through MiXCR, listing each CDR3 protein once. The table has fewer than 800,000 distinct CDR3 sequences, 20% to 30% seen once. The same sample was also used in a study of T cells of mothers and their children.

The source material was blood. The receptor source for this set is a boy younger than 18 in good health.

On this clonotype: The junction and the germline gene differ at one end; a read error may be behind it. The chain recombines TRBV6-2 or TRBV6-3 with TRBJ1-5; D is possibly TRBD1 (5 bases). Germline assignment: CDR1 MNHEY and CDR2 SVGEGT. The CDR3 consists of 12 residues. CDR3 sequence (DNA): TGTGCCGGCAGTTTGGGGCTTCAGCCCCAGCATTTT. Its protein product is CAGSLGLQPQHF.

This chain uses TRBV24-1 with TRBJ1-5; D gene ambiguous. The CDR3 has 14 residues. Germline assignment: CDR1 KGHDR and CDR2 SFDVKD. Trimming took 4 bases from V and 5 from J, leaving 11 bases between them. CDR3 amino acids: CATSDRTRHQPQHF. CDR3 nucleotides: TGTGCCACCAGTGACAGGACCCGCCATCAGCCCCAGCATTTT.

In its sample, this clonotype was seen a few times. The CDR3: CASSQDYFPVAGGREQYF. CDR3 DNA sequence: TGCGCCAGCAGCCAAGATTATTTTCCCGTAGCGGGAGGAAGAGAGCAGTACTTC. The gene calls are TRBV4-1 and TRBJ2-7; 10 bases line up with TRBD2. Germline V gene lookup returns CDR1 MGHRA and CDR2 YSYEKL. Losses at the gene ends were 0 bases for V and 7 bases for J; bases not matched to a gene: 15. The CDR3 loop spans 18 amino acids.

This clonotype was picked up a small number of times. This chain connects TRBV5-1 to TRBJ2-2; 8 bases agree with TRBD1. Looked up from germline, CDR1 is SGHRS and CDR2 is YFSETQ. The V and J ends lost 2 bases and 10 bases, in that order; junction bases with no gene match: 7. This CDR3 has 14 residues. The CDR3 DNA reads TGCGCCAGCAGCTTCCCGGGACAGGAATCGGAGCTGTTTTTT. Protein sequence: CASSFPGQESELFF.

This clonotype was counted between two and nine times. V and J are TRBV3-1 and TRBJ2-7, with TRBD1 identical over 9 bases. Looked up from germline, CDR1 is LGHDT and CDR2 is YNNKEL (reference sequence). After removal of 5 bases from V and 3 bases from J, the junction contained 8 bases not matched to a gene. The CDR3 has 15 residues. The DNA for the CDR3 is TGTGCCAGCAGCTTATGGACAGGGGAACTCTACGAGCAGTACTTC. It codes for CASSLWTGELYEQYF.

This rearrangement joins TRBV5-1 to TRBJ2-3, with D maybe TRBD1 (5 bases). V was pared by 5 bases and J by 4 bases, with 14 bases between. The CDR3 is 14 residues long. CDR1 and CDR2 from the germline V gene are SGHRS and YFSETQ. In DNA form, the CDR3 reads TGCGCCAGCAGGTATACCCCAGGGTCAGATACGCAGTATTTT. It yields the protein CASRYTPGSDTQYF. The full variable domain, with the rest looked up from reference TRBV5-1 and TRBJ2-3, is KAGVTQTPRYLIKTRGQQVTLSCSPISGHRSVSWYQQTPGQGLQFLFEYFSETQRNKGNFPGRFSGRQFSNSRSEMNVSTLELGDSALYLCASRYTPGSDTQYFGPGTRLTVL.

The chain joins TRBV12-3 or TRBV12-4 to TRBJ2-5; perhaps TRBD1 as D (7 bases). There are 15 residues in the CDR3. V was trimmed by 1 base and J by 5 bases, leaving 14 bases between them. CDR3 sequence (DNA): TGTGCCAGCAGTTTAGGTTCGCCAGGGGGGGAGACCCAGTACTTC. Protein product: CASSLGSPGGETQYF.

This clonotype was observed a handful of times. The V gene is TRBV6-5, the J gene TRBJ1-2, with D possibly being TRBD1 (6 bases). This CDR3 has 16 amino acids. V dropped 6 bases and J dropped 2 bases, with 19 bases sitting between them. The germline gives CDR1 MNHEY, CDR2 SVGAGI. CDR3 nucleotides: TGTGCCAGCAGCCCTGAACAGGGAACATTAAACTATGGCTACACCTTC. It encodes CASSPEQGTLNYGYTF.

In this sample, this clonotype turned up a few times. The chain uses TRBV20-1 and TRBJ2-5, with D perhaps TRBD2 (5 bases). The DNA end lines up better with TRBJ2-7; the J call may be wrong. The CDR3 consists of 11 residues. CDR1 DFQATT and CDR2 SNEGSKA come from the germline V gene (reference sequence). Here the CDR3 DNA reads TGCAGTGGCGGGTATAGTTACGAGCAGTACTTC. This sequence encodes CSGGYSYEQYF.

This clonotype is a singleton in its sample. One end of the junction does not line up with germline, which may come from a read error. The chain couples TRBV27 to TRBJ2-5; 7 positions agree with TRBD2. The CDR3 is 16 residues long. Per the germline V gene, CDR1 is MNHEY and CDR2 is SMNVEV (reference sequence). CDR3 bases: TGTACCAGCAGTTTCGCGGCAGGGAGGGGAAGGGAGACCCAGTACTTC. Protein: CTSSFAAGRGRETQYF.

This clonotype was seen only a few times. This sequence joins TRBV28 and TRBJ1-2; tentatively, D is TRBD1 (6 bases). Trimming shortened V by 9 bases and J by 1 base, and 9 bases separated the two germline ends. Germline V lookup: CDR1 MDHEN, CDR2 SYDVKM. There are 12 residues in the CDR3. This chain's CDR3 is CASQGNNYGYTF. CDR3 nucleotide sequence: TGTGCCAGTCAGGGGAATAACTATGGCTACACCTTC.

This clonotype was seen ten or more times. This chain links TRBV28 with TRBJ2-2; D is undetermined. CDR3 length: 13 amino acids. Germline CDR1 MDHEN, CDR2 SYDVKM. V was shortened by 6 bases and J by 3 bases, with 8 bases between the two germline ends. The CDR3 nucleotides read TGTGCCAGCAGCCTTTCTTACACCGGGGAGCTGTTTTTT. Translated: CASSLSYTGELFF.

The gene calls are TRBV20-1 and TRBJ2-5, with 8 bases lining up with TRBD1. There are 16 residues in the CDR3. V gave up 4 bases and J gave up 3 bases; unmatched junction bases: 13. CDR1 is DFQATT and CDR2 is SNEGSKA in the germline V gene (reference sequence). The CDR3 sequence: CSATFLGQGLEETQYF. CDR3 DNA: TGCAGTGCTACTTTTCTCGGACAGGGATTAGAAGAGACCCAGTACTTC.

To note about this clonotype: The junction differs from germline at one of its ends, possibly a read error. The chain couples TRBV4-1 to TRBJ1-1; a possible D gene is TRBD1 (5 bases). The CDR3 runs to 19 residues. Per germline, CDR1 MGHRA and CDR2 YSYEKL. DNA of the CDR3: TGCGCCAGCAGCCAAGAAGCGGGGGGATTCGTTCCCTTGAACACTGACGCTTTCTTT. Its translation is CASSQEAGGFVPLNTDAFF.